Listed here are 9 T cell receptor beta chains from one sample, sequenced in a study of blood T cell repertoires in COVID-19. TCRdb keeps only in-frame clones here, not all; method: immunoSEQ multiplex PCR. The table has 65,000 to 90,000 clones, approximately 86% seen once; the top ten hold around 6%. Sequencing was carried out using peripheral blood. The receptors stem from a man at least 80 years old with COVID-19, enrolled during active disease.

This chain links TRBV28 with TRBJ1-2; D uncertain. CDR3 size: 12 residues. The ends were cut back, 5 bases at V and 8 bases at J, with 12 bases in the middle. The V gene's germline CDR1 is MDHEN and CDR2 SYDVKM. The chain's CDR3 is CASSSTIRGYTF. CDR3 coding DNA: TGTGCCAGCAGTAGCACGATTCGAGGCTACACCTTC.

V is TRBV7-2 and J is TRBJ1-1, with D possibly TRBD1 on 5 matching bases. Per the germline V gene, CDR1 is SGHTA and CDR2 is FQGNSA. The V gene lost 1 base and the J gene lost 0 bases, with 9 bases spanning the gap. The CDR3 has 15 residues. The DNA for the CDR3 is TGTGCCAGCAGCTTAGGAGGCAGGGTGAACACTGAAGCTTTCTTT. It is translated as CASSLGGRVNTEAFF.

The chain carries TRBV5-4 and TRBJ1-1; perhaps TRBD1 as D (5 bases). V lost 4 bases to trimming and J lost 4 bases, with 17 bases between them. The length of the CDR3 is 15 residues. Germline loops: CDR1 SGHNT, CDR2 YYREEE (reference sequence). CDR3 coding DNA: TGTGCCAGCAGCCCCTTCGGGACTGTTGGCACTGAAGCTTTCTTT. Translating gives CASSPFGTVGTEAFF.

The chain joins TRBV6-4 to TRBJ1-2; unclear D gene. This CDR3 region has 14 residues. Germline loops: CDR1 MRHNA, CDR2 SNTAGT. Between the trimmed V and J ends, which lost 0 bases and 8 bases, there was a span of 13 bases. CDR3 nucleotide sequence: TGTGCCAGCAGTGACTCGAAGGCAGGTCGGGGCTACACCTTC. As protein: CASSDSKAGRGYTF.

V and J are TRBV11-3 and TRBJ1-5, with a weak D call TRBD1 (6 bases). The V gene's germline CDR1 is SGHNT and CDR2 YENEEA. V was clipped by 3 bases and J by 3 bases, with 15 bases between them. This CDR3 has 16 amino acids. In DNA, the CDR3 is TGTGCCAGCAGCTTTGTGCCCAGGGGTTACAATCAGCCCCAGCATTTT. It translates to CASSFVPRGYNQPQHF.

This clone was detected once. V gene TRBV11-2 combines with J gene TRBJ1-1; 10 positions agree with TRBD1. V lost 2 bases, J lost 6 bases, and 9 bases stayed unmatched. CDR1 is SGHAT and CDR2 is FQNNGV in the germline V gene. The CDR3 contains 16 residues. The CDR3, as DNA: TGTGCCAGCAGCTTACAGGACAGGGGGACGAAGGCTGAAGCTTTCTTT. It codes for CASSLQDRGTKAEAFF. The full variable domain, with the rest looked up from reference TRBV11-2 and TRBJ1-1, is EAGVAQSPRYKIIEKRQSVAFWCNPISGHATLYWYQQILGQGPKLLIQFQNNGVVDDSQLPKDRFSAERLKGVDSTLKIQPAKLEDSAVYLCASSLQDRGTKAEAFFGQGTRLTVV.

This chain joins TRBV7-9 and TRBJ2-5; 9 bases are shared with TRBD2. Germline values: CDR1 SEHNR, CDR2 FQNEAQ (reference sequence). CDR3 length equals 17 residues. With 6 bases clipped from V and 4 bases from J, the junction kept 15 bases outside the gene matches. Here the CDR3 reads CASRDLSGGGAGETQYF. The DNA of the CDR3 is TGTGCCAGCAGGGATTTAAGTGGCGGGGGGGCCGGAGAGACCCAGTACTTC.

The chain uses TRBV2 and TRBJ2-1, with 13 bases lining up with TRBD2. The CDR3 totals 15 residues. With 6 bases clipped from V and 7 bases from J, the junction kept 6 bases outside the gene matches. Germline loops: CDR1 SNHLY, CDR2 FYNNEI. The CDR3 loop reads CASSLLAGGPNEQFF. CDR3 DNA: TGTGCCAGCAGCTTACTAGCGGGGGGGCCAAATGAGCAGTTCTTC.

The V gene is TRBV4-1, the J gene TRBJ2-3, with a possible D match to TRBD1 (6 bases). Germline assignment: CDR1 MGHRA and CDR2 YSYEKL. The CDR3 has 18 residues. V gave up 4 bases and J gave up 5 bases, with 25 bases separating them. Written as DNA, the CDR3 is TGCGCCAGCAGCCTAACATCCCCCATAACAGGGAGTGGAGATACGCAGTATTTT. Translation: CASSLTSPITGSGDTQYF.